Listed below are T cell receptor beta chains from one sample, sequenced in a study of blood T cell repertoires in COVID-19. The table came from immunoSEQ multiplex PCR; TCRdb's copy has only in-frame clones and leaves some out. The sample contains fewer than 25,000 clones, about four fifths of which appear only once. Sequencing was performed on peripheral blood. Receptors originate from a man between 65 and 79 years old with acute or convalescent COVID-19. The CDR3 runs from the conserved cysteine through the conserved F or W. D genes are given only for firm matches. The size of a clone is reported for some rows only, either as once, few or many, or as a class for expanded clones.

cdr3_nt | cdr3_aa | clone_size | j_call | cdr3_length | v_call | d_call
TGTGCCACCAGTGACCCGGGGGGGAGCACAGATACGCAGTATTTT | CATSDPGGSTDTQYF | - | TRBJ2-3 | 15 | TRBV24-1 | TRBD2
TGTGCCAGCTCACCTGGCGAGCGATATAGCAATCAGCCCCAGCATTTT | CASSPGERYSNQPQHF | - | TRBJ1-5 | 16 | TRBV18 | -
TGTGCCAGCAGCCCAGGTGCAGGCTCTCGGGAGCAGTACTTC | CASSPGAGSREQYF | once | TRBJ2-7 | 14 | TRBV11-3 | -
TGTGCCAGCAGCCAAGCGGGACAGGGCTACAATGAGCAGTTCTTC | CASSQAGQGYNEQFF | once | TRBJ2-1 | 15 | TRBV3-1/TRBV3-2 | TRBD1
TGTGCTAGTGGTTATATAGGGAGCTCTGGAAACACCATATATTTT | CASGYIGSSGNTIYF | once | TRBJ1-3 | 15 | TRBV12-5 | -
TGTGCCAGCAGCCCCCGTTTTTCCTACGAGCAGTACTTC | CASSPRFSYEQYF | - | TRBJ2-7 | 13 | TRBV9 | -
TGTGCCTGGAGTACTGCTAGCGGGGGCCTAGATACGCAGTATTTT | CAWSTASGGLDTQYF | - | TRBJ2-3 | 15 | TRBV30 | TRBD2
TGTGCCAGCAGTTCTCAGGATACCGAGCAGTACTTC | CASSSQDTEQYF | - | TRBJ2-7 | 12 | TRBV11-2 | -
TGTGCCAGCAGCTCCTTATCCGGGAACACTGAAGCTTTCTTT | CASSSLSGNTEAFF | - | TRBJ1-1 | 14 | TRBV7-6 | -
TGTGCCAGCAGCTTAATCCAGGGCAAAGGCTACACCTTC | CASSLIQGKGYTF | - | TRBJ1-2 | 13 | TRBV7-9 | -
TGTGCCAGCAAATGGGGTGAAGAGGTAGCGGGAGAAGTAGACACCGGGGAGCTGTTTTTT | CASKWGEEVAGEVDTGELFF | - | TRBJ2-2 | 20 | TRBV6-4 | TRBD2
TGTGCCAGCAGCAAAGGTTGGGGGCCCGGGGATTCACCCCTCCACTTT | CASSKGWGPGDSPLHF | - | TRBJ1-6 | 16 | TRBV21-1 | -
TGCGCCAGCAGCTTGGGTGGGACAGGGGGTTATCAGCCCCAGCATTTT | CASSLGGTGGYQPQHF | few | TRBJ1-5 | 16 | TRBV5-1 | TRBD1
TGTGCCAGCAGCCGACAGGGCGAGAATTCACCCCTCCACTTT | CASSRQGENSPLHF | once | TRBJ1-6 | 14 | TRBV3-1/TRBV3-2 | TRBD1
TGCAGCCTCCGGGGGGGAATCACTGAAGCTTTCTTT | CSLRGGITEAFF | - | TRBJ1-1 | 12 | TRBV29-1 | -
TGTGCCAGTAGATGGGGGGGGAACACTGAAGCTTTCTTT | CASRWGGNTEAFF | - | TRBJ1-1 | 13 | TRBV19 | -
TGTGCCAGCAGCCTAGGACAAGCACGGCAGCCCCAGCATTTT | CASSLGQARQPQHF | - | TRBJ1-5 | 14 | TRBV3-1/TRBV3-2 | -
TGTGGGGTCAAGAAAGGGGGCTCGGGCAATCAGCCCCAGCATTTT | CGVKKGGSGNQPQHF | - | TRBJ1-5 | 15 | TRBV6-6 | TRBD1
TGTGCCAGCAGTGAGGGGGCGCGGGGCTACACCTTC | CASSEGARGYTF | few | TRBJ1-2 | 12 | TRBV25-1 | -
TGTGCCACCAGCAGAGCTAGGGGGATCACTGAAGCTTTCTTT | CATSRARGITEAFF | - | TRBJ1-1 | 14 | TRBV15 | -
TGCGCCAGCAGCCGGGGGACAGGAAGGTCAGATACGCAGTATTTT | CASSRGTGRSDTQYF | - | TRBJ2-3 | 15 | TRBV5-1 | TRBD1
TGTGCCAGCAGCAGAGCGGGGGAGGCCTACGAGCAGTACTTC | CASSRAGEAYEQYF | few | TRBJ2-7 | 14 | TRBV13 | TRBD2
TGTGCCAGTAGGGTAGGGGAGGTTAGCAATCAGCCCCAGCATTTT | CASRVGEVSNQPQHF | - | TRBJ1-5 | 15 | TRBV19 | -
TGTGCCAGCAGTCATACCTCGAGCGGCTCTGGAAACACCATATATTTT | CASSHTSSGSGNTIYF | - | TRBJ1-3 | 16 | TRBV6-6 | -
TGTGCCAGCAGTTACTCGGGGAGGCGGTCCCCAGAAGCTTTCTTT | CASSYSGRRSPEAFF | - | TRBJ1-1 | 15 | TRBV6-6 | -
TGTGCCAGCAGCAACAGGGGAGGCGGGGAGCTGTTTTTT | CASSNRGGGELFF | - | TRBJ2-2 | 13 | TRBV5-6 | -
TGTGCCAGCTCACCCGAGACAGGGGGAAGGGAGACCCAGTACTTC | CASSPETGGRETQYF | - | TRBJ2-5 | 15 | TRBV18 | TRBD1
TGTGCCAGCATAGGACAGGGGGCAAATGAGCAGTTCTTC | CASIGQGANEQFF | - | TRBJ2-1 | 13 | TRBV6-5 | TRBD1
TGTGCCTGGAGTGTCCGGTACGAGCAGTACTTC | CAWSVRYEQYF | - | TRBJ2-7 | 11 | TRBV30 | -
TGTGCCAGCAGCCTTTCCAAGGGGACAGCCAGCAATCAGCCCCAGCATTTT | CASSLSKGTASNQPQHF | - | TRBJ1-5 | 17 | TRBV6-2/TRBV6-3 | TRBD1
TGTGCCAGCAGTTTCCGTAGCGGGGCGGAAGGGGAGCAGTACTTC | CASSFRSGAEGEQYF | - | TRBJ2-7 | 15 | TRBV27 | TRBD2
TGTGCCAGCATCTTAACTGGGACAGGGGAATCACCCCTCCACTTT | CASILTGTGESPLHF | - | TRBJ1-6 | 15 | TRBV5-6 | TRBD1
TGTGCCATCAGTGACCAGGGGCGCAATCAGCCCCAGCATTTT | CAISDQGRNQPQHF | - | TRBJ1-5 | 14 | TRBV10-3 | -
TGTGCCAGCAGTTACATCTCTGCCGGACTAGCCTACAATGAGCAGTTCTTC | CASSYISAGLAYNEQFF | - | TRBJ2-1 | 17 | TRBV6-2/TRBV6-3 | TRBD2
TGTGCCACCAGCCGGGATTCTGGGGCCAACGTCCTGACTTTC | CATSRDSGANVLTF | - | TRBJ2-6 | 14 | TRBV24-1 | -
TGTGCCAGCAGTTACTCCTTGGACTTGGGTTCACCCCTCCACTTT | CASSYSLDLGSPLHF | few | TRBJ1-6 | 15 | TRBV6-6 | -
TGTGCCAGCAGTCAGACAGGGAAAGGAGGCTACACCTTC | CASSQTGKGGYTF | - | TRBJ1-2 | 13 | TRBV6-5 | TRBD1
TGTGCCAGCAGCTTAGAATTCGGGAGGGCCGGGGAGACCCAGTACTTC | CASSLEFGRAGETQYF | few | TRBJ2-5 | 16 | TRBV7-2 | TRBD2
TGTGCCAGCAGCCCCTCCAGCGGGGAAGAGACCCAGTACTTC | CASSPSSGEETQYF | - | TRBJ2-5 | 14 | TRBV5-4 | TRBD2
TGTGCCAGTACCAGACAGGGAGGTAACACTGAAGCTTTCTTT | CASTRQGGNTEAFF | - | TRBJ1-1 | 14 | TRBV19 | TRBD1
TGTGCCAGCTTCCGTTCCCCCGCCTCCGGTGACACTGAAGCTTTCTTT | CASFRSPASGDTEAFF | few | TRBJ1-1 | 16 | TRBV7-2 | -
TGCGCCAGCAGCCCCTATGGACTAGCACAAGAGACCCAGTACTTC | CASSPYGLAQETQYF | - | TRBJ2-5 | 15 | TRBV5-1 | TRBD2
TGTGCCAGCAGTTTATACAGAAACACTGAAGCTTTCTTT | CASSLYRNTEAFF | - | TRBJ1-1 | 13 | TRBV27 | -
TGTGCCAGCAGCACAGGACAGGTCGACGGGGAGCTGTTTTTT | CASSTGQVDGELFF | once | TRBJ2-2 | 14 | TRBV11-3 | TRBD1
TGTGCCACCGACCCGGGACAGGGTGCTTTGGGGGCCAACGTCCTGACTTTC | CATDPGQGALGANVLTF | - | TRBJ2-6 | 17 | TRBV10-3 | TRBD1
TGTGCCAGCAGCTTCGTCTCCGCGGGGGGGGGCACAGATACGCAGTATTTT | CASSFVSAGGGTDTQYF | - | TRBJ2-3 | 17 | TRBV5-6 | TRBD2
TGTGCCAGCAGCCAGGGGGGGTCAGCCGCCTACGAGCAGTACTTC | CASSQGGSAAYEQYF | - | TRBJ2-7 | 15 | TRBV14 | TRBD2
TGTGCCAGCAGCGTAAGAGCGAACACCGGGGAGCTGTTTTTT | CASSVRANTGELFF | - | TRBJ2-2 | 14 | TRBV9 | -
TGTGCCTCACAACGGGGGTTGGACACAGATACGCAGTATTTT | CASQRGLDTDTQYF | - | TRBJ2-3 | 14 | TRBV24-1 | -
TGTGCCAGCAGTGAAGCGGGGCACAGCACACCCCTCCACTTT | CASSEAGHSTPLHF | - | TRBJ1-6 | 14 | TRBV6-1 | -
TGTGCCAGCGGCCAGGTAGGCTACAATGAGCAGTTCTTC | CASGQVGYNEQFF | few | TRBJ2-1 | 13 | TRBV2 | -
TGCGCCAGCAGCTTGACGGACAGGGATACTCAGCCCCAGCATTTT | CASSLTDRDTQPQHF | - | TRBJ1-5 | 15 | TRBV5-1 | TRBD1
TGTGCCAGCAGCTCCGACTCGTTAAGTGAGCAGTTCTTC | CASSSDSLSEQFF | medium-sized | TRBJ2-1 | 13 | TRBV7-2 | -
TGTGCCAGCAGCCGTAGCGGATCCGCCAAAAACATTCAGTACTTC | CASSRSGSAKNIQYF | - | TRBJ2-4 | 15 | TRBV7-9 | -
TGCGCCAGCAGCTTGGGGTCCGCGGGAGTCGGGACAGATACGCAGTATTTT | CASSLGSAGVGTDTQYF | few | TRBJ2-3 | 17 | TRBV5-1 | TRBD2